The 6 T cell receptor beta chains presented below share a single source sample, sequenced in a study of T cell clonality in common variable immunodeficiency. TCRdb's table, derived via immunoSEQ multiplex PCR, lists solely in-frame clones and lacks some. This record lists 35,000 to 45,000 clones, none seen once only, and the top ten clones contain roughly 3.6%. Sequenced material: peripheral blood mononuclear cells. The receptors derive from a person aged 18-69 years in good health.

This clone occurred many times. The read stops 3 residues short of the end of the CDR3; the missing end is completed from the germline J gene. The V call is TRBV4-1, the J call TRBJ1-1, with D maybe TRBD1 (6 bases). CDR3 length: 16 residues. Germline V lookup: CDR1 MGHRA, CDR2 YSYEKL. With 4 bases removed from V and 0 bases from J, the gap between germline ends came to 15 bases. Partial CDR3 DNA: TGCGCCAGCAGCCTACTCGAGGGGGAATTGAACACTGAA. Protein: CASSLLEGELNTE. The full CDR3 protein reads CASSLLEGELNTEAFF.

This clone has a count of ten or more. Coverage ceases 3 residues before the CDR3 finishes, and the germline J gene fills in the end. V gene TRBV27 combines with J gene TRBJ1-4; 9 bases align to TRBD1. The CDR3 is 13 amino acids. In germline, CDR1 is MNHEY, CDR2 SMNVEV (reference sequence). CDR3 residues: CASSKDRGEKLFF. The sequenced part of the CDR3 DNA is TGTGCCAGCAGTAAGGACAGGGGAGAGAAA.

This clone was detected many times. Read coverage stops 3 residues before the CDR3 terminus; the germline J gene supplies the remainder. The chain recombines TRBV20-1 with TRBJ2-1; D is possibly TRBD1 (5 bases). Germline V gives CDR1 DFQATT, CDR2 SNEGSKA (reference sequence). The CDR3 loop spans 16 amino acids. V lost 0 bases, J lost 9 bases, and 21 bases lay in between. The CDR3: CSARDPSGHPTSEQFF. The sequenced CDR3 bases are TGCAGTGCTAGAGACCCGTCAGGGCATCCGACTTCTGAG.

This clone was observed a handful of times. With the read ending 3 residues before the CDR3 end, the germline J gene is used to fill in that end. The chain is built from TRBV2 and TRBJ1-4; TRBD1 agrees at 8 bases. Germline V gene data show CDR1 as SNHLY and CDR2 as FYNNEI. The CDR3 totals 14 residues. The CDR3 sequence: CASSLDRAIAPLFF. The covered CDR3 bases are TGTGCCAGCAGCCTGGACAGGGCAATTGCACCA.

At least ten counts were recorded for this clone. The read ends 3 residues before the CDR3 terminus; that terminus is restored from the germline J gene. The chain uses TRBV7-8 and TRBJ2-1; 8 nucleotides match TRBD2. The CDR3 has 17 residues. V shed 4 bases and J 0 bases; nucleotides not matched to a gene: 8. CDR1 and CDR2 from the germline V gene are SGHVS and FQNEAQ. The CDR3 DNA, read in part, is TGTGCCAGCAGCTCCCAACTAGCGGCGAGCTCCTACAATGAG. Encoded protein: CASSSQLAASSYNE. The complete CDR3 protein is CASSSQLAASSYNEQFF. Filled out from reference TRBV7-8 and TRBJ2-1, the complete variable domain reads GAGVSQSPRYKVAKRGQDVALRCDPISGHVSLFWYQQALGQGPEFLTYFQNEAQLDKSGLPSDRFFAERPEGSVSTLKIQRTQQEDSAVYLCASSSQLAASSYNEQFFGPGTRLTVL.

This clone was picked up many times. The missing CDR3 end, 3 residues past where the read stops, is filled in from the germline J gene. The V call is TRBV5-1, the J call TRBJ2-3; a possible D gene is TRBD2 (7 bases). The V gene's germline CDR1 is SGHRS and CDR2 YFSETQ. The length of the CDR3 is 15 residues. Trimming removed 0 bases from V and 2 bases from J, with 10 bases in between. CDR3 sequence: CASSLARGATDTQYF. The sequenced part of the CDR3 DNA is TGCGCCAGCAGCTTGGCACGGGGGGCCACAGATACG.